The 5 T cell receptor beta chains reported below all come from one sample, sequenced in a study of vaccination effects on CD4 cells after COVID-19. Ahead of sequencing, the ViraFEST assay grew antigen-specific CD4+ T cells using viral peptide pools. Once cultured for 9 to 11 days, the cells underwent separation to obtain CD4+ T cells. None of the vaccinated had previously contracted SARS-CoV-2, and their nucleocapsid antibodies tested negative. Libraries were prepared by immunoSEQ multiplex PCR; TCRdb keeps only in-frame clonotypes and omits some of them. The sample has approximately 44,000 clones; around 77% are singletons. These receptors have no known antigen. This sample comprised CD4+ T cells from PBMCs cultured with HCoV-NL63 spike peptides, obtained before COVID-19 vaccination. The receptors come from a human donor who received a COVID-19 vaccine.

The chain links TRBV11-3 to TRBJ2-7; possibly TRBD2 for D (5 bases). The CDR3 is made up of 14 amino acids. V lost 6 bases to trimming and J lost 3 bases, with 15 bases between them. The germline CDR1 and CDR2 sequences are SGHNT and YENEEA. The CDR3 spells CASRQPLGSYEQYV. The DNA for the CDR3 is TGTGCCAGCAGGCAACCCCTAGGGAGCTACGAGCAGTACGTC.

The genes are TRBV27 and TRBJ1-2, with TRBD1 identical over 8 bases. This CDR3 region has 18 residues. With 6 bases clipped from V and 1 base from J, the junction kept 16 bases outside the gene matches. CDR1 and CDR2 (germline): MNHEY, SMNVEV (reference sequence). CDR3 DNA: TGTGCCAGCAGACAACTAATTACAGGGGGAAGGTATAACTATGGCTACACCTTC. Protein: CASRQLITGGRYNYGYTF.

The chain uses TRBV24-1 and TRBJ2-2; 9 bases match TRBD1. The germline gives CDR1 KGHDR, CDR2 SFDVKD. V lost 10 bases to trimming and J lost 7 bases; unmatched junction nucleotides: 9. The CDR3 covers 14 residues. CDR3 nucleotide sequence: TGTGCCACTTCGGGGACAGGGAGCGTCGGGGAGCTGTTTTTT. It yields the protein CATSGTGSVGELFF.

The chain employs TRBV2 and TRBJ1-5; 7 bases align to TRBD1. Germline assignment: CDR1 SNHLY and CDR2 FYNNEI. This CDR3 is 14 amino acids long. With V trimmed by 7 bases and J by 5 bases, 8 bases remained unmatched. In nucleotides, the CDR3 is TGTGCCAGCAACCAACAGGGGTTCGATCAGCCCCAGCATTTT. This translates into CASNQQGFDQPQHF.

The V call is TRBV18, the J call TRBJ2-3; D is unclear. V was pared by 3 bases and J by 2 bases, with 6 bases between. The V gene's germline CDR1 is KGHSH and CDR2 LQKENI. The CDR3 loop spans 13 amino acids. CDR3 coding DNA: TGTGCCAGCTCACCGCGACTCACAGATACGCAGTATTTT. This translates into CASSPRLTDTQYF.